One and the same sample provided the 27 T cell receptor beta chains below, sequenced in a study of Graves' ophthalmopathy and Graves' hyperthyroidism. Amplification of the TCR beta CDR3 regions used RNA transcripts (as template). First-round RT-PCR used HTBI primers; second-round multiplex PCR followed. TCRdb recomputed calls from the multiplex PCR reads with MiXCR, one row per CDR3 protein. The sample has about 390,000 distinct CDR3 sequences, 15% to 19% seen once. The sample consisted of peripheral blood. These receptors were obtained from a woman between 18 and 29 years old with stable Graves' hyperthyroidism.

This clonotype has at least ten counts. The V gene is TRBV27, the J gene TRBJ2-2; 10 positions agree with TRBD1. V gave up 8 bases and J gave up 8 bases; unmatched junction bases: 14. In germline, CDR1 is MNHEY, CDR2 SMNVEV (reference sequence). This CDR3 is 16 amino acids long. Here the CDR3 DNA reads TGTGCCAGCTCGTTACTGAGACAGGGGGCATCTGGGGAGCTGTTTTTT. Its translation: CASSLLRQGASGELFF.

The table lists this clonotype with many counts. V is TRBV11-2 and J is TRBJ2-5, with D unclear. CDR1 is SGHAT and CDR2 is FQNNGV in the germline V gene. V was pared by 2 bases and J by 4 bases, with 5 bases between. The CDR3 sequence is 12 residues long. For the CDR3, the DNA is TGTGCCAGCAGCTTAAATCTAGAGACCCAGTACTTC. Translation gives CASSLNLETQYF.

The chain carries TRBV6-1 and TRBJ1-5, with TRBD1 matching over 8 bases. CDR1 is MNHNS and CDR2 is SASEGT in the germline V gene. This CDR3 has 15 residues. V trimming: 5 bases; J trimming: 5 bases; junction bases outside the gene matches: 8. The CDR3 sequence: CASSPADRDDQPQHF. The DNA of the CDR3 is TGTGCCAGCAGTCCCGCGGACAGGGACGATCAGCCCCAGCATTTT.

Many counts were recorded for this clonotype. The J gene is TRBJ1-1, the V gene TRBV2; a possible D gene is TRBD1 (5 bases). V lost 7 bases and J lost 8, with 11 bases in between. There are 11 residues in the CDR3. Germline CDR1 is SNHLY and CDR2 is FYNNEI. The CDR3 DNA is TGTGCCAGCAACCAACAGGACGAAGCTTTCTTT. This translates into CASNQQDEAFF. Based on the CDR3 plus reference TRBV2 and TRBJ1-1, the full variable domain is EPEVTQTPSHQVTQMGQEVILRCVPISNHLYFYWYRQILGQKVEFLVSFYNNEISEKSEIFDDQFSVERPDGSNFTLKIRSTKLEDSAMYFCASNQQDEAFFGQGTRLTVV.

This clonotype was observed once. V and J are TRBV6-1 and TRBJ1-1; 11 bases line up with TRBD1. V lost 2 bases to trimming and J lost 5 bases; unmatched junction nucleotides: 4. The CDR3 loop spans 15 amino acids. In germline, CDR1 is MNHNS, CDR2 SASEGT. In DNA form, the CDR3 reads TGTGCCAGCAGTGAATGGGGGACAGGGGGAACTGAAGCTTTCTTT. It codes for CASSEWGTGGTEAFF.

This clonotype was counted ten times or more. Here the CDR3 reads CASSEEGFQATEAFF. The CDR3 DNA follows: TGTGCCAGCAGTGAAGAAGGTTTTCAGGCCACTGAAGCTTTCTTT. The chain carries TRBV2 and TRBJ1-1; D remains ambiguous. The CDR3 is made up of 15 amino acids. Germline CDR1 is SNHLY and CDR2 is FYNNEI. V was pared by 1 base and J by 4 bases, with 13 bases between.

The genes are TRBV7-3 and TRBJ2-2; no firm D call. The ends were cut back, 11 bases at V and 6 bases at J, with 13 bases in the middle. Germline V gene sequence: CDR1 SGHTA, CDR2 FQGTGA. The CDR3 totals 12 residues. CDR3 sequence: CACGVSAGELFF. The CDR3 DNA sequence: TGTGCCTGCGGCGTTTCGGCCGGGGAGCTGTTTTTT.

This clonotype was seen many times. The V and J genes are TRBV6-1 and TRBJ1-5; no reliable D call. The CDR3 contains 14 residues. In germline, CDR1 is MNHNS, CDR2 SASEGT. The ends were cut back, 8 bases at V and 6 bases at J, with 17 bases in the middle. Here the CDR3 DNA reads TGTGCCAGCGGGATGGCAGGAGGTGGTCAGCCCCAGCATTTT. This translates into CASGMAGGGQPQHF.

This clonotype was seen a few times. CDR3 in amino acids: CASSQDQADQETQYF. CDR3 coding DNA: TGCGCCAGCAGCCAAGATCAAGCGGACCAAGAGACCCAGTACTTC. The chain couples TRBV4-1 to TRBJ2-5, with D tentatively TRBD2 (5 bases). The germline gives CDR1 MGHRA, CDR2 YSYEKL. Trimming took off 0 bases at V and 0 bases at J, with 8 bases between the two ends. The CDR3 has 15 amino acids.

This clonotype showed up many times. The chain is built from TRBV7-3 and TRBJ2-2; 7 bases align to TRBD1. CDR1 is SGHTA, CDR2 FQGTGA, per germline. J was trimmed by 1 base and V by 7 bases; bases with no gene match: 6. This CDR3 spans 15 amino acids. CDR3 sequence: CASITGARNTGELFF. The CDR3, as DNA: TGTGCCAGCATCACAGGGGCGCGGAACACCGGGGAGCTGTTTTTT.

The gene calls are TRBV10-1 and TRBJ2-5; weak D call: TRBD1 (5 bases). Trimming took off 3 bases at V and 5 bases at J, with 13 bases between the two ends. CDR3 length equals 14 residues. In germline, CDR1 is WNHNN, CDR2 SYGVQD (reference sequence). The CDR3 DNA follows: TGCGCCAGCAGTGAAAAGACAGAACTGGAGACCCAGTACTTC. It codes for CASSEKTELETQYF.

This clonotype has just a few counts. This sequence joins TRBV11-3 and TRBJ2-7, with D hard to call. Trimming took off 2 bases at V and 1 base at J, with 9 bases between the two ends. The CDR3 is 14 amino acids. The germline V gene has CDR1 SGHNT and CDR2 YENEEA. CDR3 sequence: CASSLIAGSYEQYF. CDR3 coding DNA: TGTGCCAGCAGCTTAATCGCAGGTTCCTACGAGCAGTACTTC.

In this sample, this clonotype turned up many times. The chain uses TRBV6-1 and TRBJ1-1; 9 nucleotides agree with TRBD1. The CDR3 is made up of 15 amino acids. V trimming: 5 bases; J trimming: 10 bases; junction bases outside the gene matches: 14. Germline CDR1 and CDR2: MNHNS and SASEGT. CDR3 amino acids: CASSRTTGGEGGAFF. The CDR3 region has the DNA TGTGCCAGCAGTCGGACCACAGGGGGCGAAGGGGGAGCTTTCTTT.

This clonotype was recorded many times. The CDR3 spells CASSLTQDSWDTEAFF. The CDR3 nucleotides read TGTGCCAGCAGTTTAACCCAGGATTCATGGGACACTGAAGCTTTCTTT. The chain uses TRBV12-3 or TRBV12-4 and TRBJ1-1; D is ambiguous. The V end lost 2 bases, the J end lost 3 bases, and 16 bases lay between the germline ends. This CDR3 contains 16 residues.

The chain links TRBV4-1 to TRBJ1-1; D is uncertain. The germline gives CDR1 MGHRA, CDR2 YSYEKL. The germline V and J ends were trimmed by 2 bases and 2 bases, with 12 bases remaining between them. The CDR3 covers 15 residues. CDR3 nucleotides: TGCGCCAGCAGCCAACCAGGCTCAGGCAACACTGAAGCTTTCTTT. Amino acid sequence: CASSQPGSGNTEAFF.

At least ten counts were recorded for this clonotype. The chain recombines TRBV6-1 with TRBJ1-2; 11 bases agree with TRBD1. Trimming took 5 bases from V and 3 from J; bases not matched to a gene: 8. The germline gives CDR1 MNHNS, CDR2 SASEGT. The CDR3 totals 16 residues. In DNA, the CDR3 is TGTGCCAGCAGTACCCGGGACAGGGGGTACGACTATGGCTACACCTTC. This translates into CASSTRDRGYDYGYTF.

This clonotype has a count of ten or more. This chain uses TRBV2 with TRBJ1-2, with a possible D match to TRBD1 (5 bases). Trimming left V 6 bases short and J 4 bases short, with 12 bases between. Germline loops: CDR1 SNHLY, CDR2 FYNNEI. The CDR3 runs to 13 residues. Here the CDR3 DNA reads TGTGCCAGCAGCTCCACGGGGACCTATGGCTACACCTTC. It codes for CASSSTGTYGYTF.

This clonotype has only a few counts. The chain has TRBV11-2 and TRBJ2-5, with TRBD2 matching over 15 bases. The CDR3 covers 17 residues. The V gene's germline CDR1 is SGHAT and CDR2 FQNNGV. The junction had 4 bases not matched to a gene; V was cut back by 4 bases and J by 1 base. This chain's CDR3 is CASSSGLAGGLQETQYF. CDR3 DNA sequence: TGTGCCAGCAGCTCGGGACTAGCGGGGGGTCTCCAAGAGACCCAGTACTTC.

The chain combines TRBV6-2 or TRBV6-3 with TRBJ2-7; no clear D. Between the trimmed V and J ends, which lost 2 bases and 6 bases, there was a span of 17 bases. This CDR3 spans 15 amino acids. CDR1 is MNHEY and CDR2 is SVGEGT in the germline V gene. CDR3 in DNA: TGTGCCAGCAGTTACCCCCATCCTTACCCTTCCGAGCAGTACTTC. Translating gives CASSYPHPYPSEQYF.

This chain uses TRBV6-7 with TRBJ1-5; D remains ambiguous. TRBV6-7 counts as an open reading frame of uncertain function. The CDR3 has 11 amino acids. Trimming took off 6 bases at V and 4 bases at J, with 4 bases between the two ends. In DNA, the CDR3 is TGTGCCAGCAGACCAAATCAGCCCCAGCATTTT. It codes for CASRPNQPQHF.

This clonotype was recorded many times. The J gene is TRBJ1-1, the V gene TRBV27, with D perhaps matching TRBD1 (6 bases). Germline V CDR1 and CDR2: MNHEY, SMNVEV (reference sequence). V was cut by 5 bases and J by 1 base, with 14 bases left in between. The CDR3 spans 15 residues. CDR3 coding DNA: TGTGCCAGCAGTACAATAACGACAGGGAACACTGAAGCTTTCTTT. It codes for CASSTITTGNTEAFF.

This clonotype was seen many times. V gene TRBV12-3 or TRBV12-4 combines with J gene TRBJ2-5; D is possibly TRBD1 (5 bases). This CDR3 has 12 amino acids. Between the trimmed V and J ends, which lost 5 bases and 5 bases, there was a span of 9 bases. Written as DNA, the CDR3 is TGTGCCAGCAGTGCTGGGGCGGAGACCCAGTACTTC. This gives the protein CASSAGAETQYF.

This clonotype was recorded at least ten times. This CDR3 reads CASRSSGIQIQAFF. Written as DNA, the CDR3 is TGCGCCAGCAGATCCTCAGGTATCCAAATTCAAGCTTTCTTT. The chain has TRBV10-2 and TRBJ1-1, with D unclear. The CDR3 has 14 amino acids. Germline V gene data show CDR1 as WSHSY and CDR2 as SAAADI. Trimming took off 6 bases at V and 9 bases at J, with 20 bases between the two ends.

This clonotype came up many times. The chain couples TRBV9 to TRBJ2-5; 10 bases align to TRBD1. With V trimmed by 0 bases and J by 3 bases, 5 bases remained unmatched. CDR1 and CDR2 (germline): SGDLS, YYNGEE. This CDR3 region has 16 residues. The CDR3 here is CASSVEGQGFEETQYF. CDR3 nucleotides: TGTGCCAGCAGCGTAGAGGGACAGGGGTTCGAAGAGACCCAGTACTTC.

The table lists this clonotype with a few counts. A much larger clone lies a single base off, so this may be a read error. V gene TRBV6-1 combines with J gene TRBJ1-1; D is unresolved. CDR3 length: 12 residues. Germline V gene sequence: CDR1 MNHNS, CDR2 SASEGT. Here the CDR3 DNA reads TGTGCCAGCAGCTTCCCTGAGAACGCCGGTAGCTTT. Translation: CASSFPENAGSF.

This clonotype was observed many times. The chain joins TRBV13 to TRBJ2-7; a weak D match, TRBD1 (7 bases). The CDR3 loop spans 17 amino acids. The germline V gene has CDR1 PRHDT and CDR2 FYEKMQ (reference sequence). The ends were cut back, 5 bases at V and 6 bases at J, with 26 bases in the middle. CDR3 in DNA: TGTGCCAGCAGCCGCCTTGGAGGGGGCCTGCATCGAGGCGAGCAGTACTTC. This encodes CASSRLGGGLHRGEQYF. The whole variable domain, remainder taken from reference TRBV13 and TRBJ2-7, is AAGVIQSPRHLIKEKRETATLKCYPIPRHDTVYWYQQGPGQDPQFLISFYEKMQSDKGSIPDRFSAQQFSDYHSELNMSSLELGDSALYFCASSRLGGGLHRGEQYFGPGTRLTVT.

This clonotype was seen repeatedly, ten times or more. V gene TRBV5-5 combines with J gene TRBJ1-1; D is possibly TRBD1 (5 bases). V was shortened by 4 bases and J by 0 bases, with 13 bases between the two germline ends. CDR1 is SGHKS and CDR2 is YYEKEE in the germline V gene (reference sequence). The CDR3 has 15 residues. CDR3 region: CASSSPGRMNTEAFF. The CDR3 DNA reads TGTGCCAGCAGCAGTCCGGGACGGATGAACACTGAAGCTTTCTTT.